Following are 26 T cell receptor beta chains from one sample sequenced in a study of cytomegalovirus exposure and HLA in healthy donors. Primers: 60 Vbeta forward and 13 Jbeta reverse. The data were produced by immunoSEQ multiplex PCR, yet TCRdb's version contains in-frame clones alone and is incomplete. The sample gives more than 100,000 clones, around 78% of which show up once; under 2% is in the top ten. Material: PBMCs. The receptors come from a female donor in good health and CMV-seropositive.

CDR3 in amino acids: CASKPGTAYEQYF. The CDR3 bases are TGTGCCAGCAAACCCGGGACAGCCTACGAGCAGTACTTC. This chain uses TRBV9 with TRBJ2-7; TRBD1 matches at 7 bases. Germline V CDR1 and CDR2: SGDLS, YYNGEE. The CDR3 runs 13 residues. J lost 2 bases, V lost 6 bases, and 5 bases had no gene match.

This clone was counted between two and nine times. The chain joins TRBV19 to TRBJ2-2; 9 bases agree with TRBD1. Trimming at V came to 1 base and at J to 7 bases, leaving 1 base not matched to a gene. CDR1 is LNHDA, CDR2 SQIVND, per germline (reference sequence). The CDR3 covers 14 residues. The CDR3 loop is CASSIVGQGGELFF. DNA of the CDR3: TGTGCCAGTAGTATAGTGGGACAGGGCGGGGAGCTGTTTTTT.

The chain uses TRBV29-1 and TRBJ2-7; 7 nucleotides agree with TRBD1. Trimming cost V 1 base and J 3 bases; bases outside gene matches: 9. CDR1 and CDR2 (germline): SQVTM, ANQGSEA. The CDR3 length is 15 residues. CDR3 amino acids: CSVEGDRETFYEQYF. Written as DNA, the CDR3 is TGCAGCGTTGAAGGAGACAGGGAGACGTTCTACGAGCAGTACTTC.

This clone was observed a few times. This rearrangement joins TRBV12-5 to TRBJ2-2, with 11 bases fitting TRBD2. The CDR3 runs to 17 residues. Germline assignment: CDR1 LGHNT and CDR2 FRNRAP. Trimming at V came to 2 bases and at J to 5 bases, leaving 7 bases not matched to a gene. The chain's CDR3 is CASGLTTSGRSTGELFF. The CDR3 bases are TGTGCTAGTGGTTTGACAACTAGCGGGAGATCGACCGGGGAGCTGTTTTTT.

V usage is TRBV5-1 and J usage is TRBJ1-1, with a possible D match to TRBD1 (6 bases). The CDR3 consists of 15 residues. In germline, CDR1 is SGHRS, CDR2 YFSETQ. V was shortened by 4 bases and J by 1 base, with 14 bases between the two germline ends. In DNA, the CDR3 is TGCGCCAGCAGCCCCTCGGCAGGGGCGAACACTGAAGCTTTCTTT. Its protein product is CASSPSAGANTEAFF.

This sequence joins TRBV6-1 and TRBJ1-2, with 7 bases identical to TRBD1. Trimming cost V 7 bases and J 6 bases; bases outside gene matches: 14. The germline V gene encodes CDR1 MNHNS and CDR2 SASEGT. The CDR3 extends over 15 amino acids. CDR3 sequence reads: CASTEWASGGNGYTF. In nucleotides, the CDR3 is TGTGCCAGCACTGAGTGGGCCTCAGGGGGGAATGGCTACACCTTC.

The chain has TRBV5-1 and TRBJ2-7; 8 positions agree with TRBD2. Germline V gene lookup returns CDR1 SGHRS and CDR2 YFSETQ. This CDR3 spans 15 amino acids. The V gene end was trimmed by 0 bases and the J gene end by 5 bases; junction bases not matched to a gene: 7. The CDR3 region is CASSLVPSGLDEQYF. CDR3 DNA: TGCGCCAGCAGCTTGGTCCCTAGCGGGTTGGACGAGCAGTACTTC.

V usage is TRBV7-3 and J usage is TRBJ2-1, with TRBD1 as a possible D gene (6 bases). Germline assignment: CDR1 SGHTA and CDR2 FQGTGA. The CDR3 contains 13 residues. Trimming removed 2 bases from V and 5 bases from J, with 7 bases in between. CDR3 DNA sequence: TGTGCCAGCAGCTTAGGACAGCACAATGAGCAGTTCTTC. Amino acids: CASSLGQHNEQFF.

Turning to this clone: Mismatch with germline at one junction end may stem from a read error. V and J are TRBV11-2 and TRBJ1-2; the D is unclear. Per germline, CDR1 SGHAT and CDR2 FQNNGV. The CDR3 length is 13 residues. In DNA form, the CDR3 reads TGTGCCAGCAACTTAATCCCCGGGGATGGCTACACCTTC. Translation gives CASNLIPGDGYTF.

This sequence joins TRBV5-6 and TRBJ1-1; TRBD1 is a possible D gene (6 bases). From germline, CDR1 is SGHDT and CDR2 YYEEEE. Trimming took off 3 bases at V and 0 bases at J, with 15 bases between the two ends. The CDR3 spans 16 residues. The CDR3: CASSSMGAGVNTEAFF. The CDR3 region has the DNA TGTGCCAGCAGCTCAATGGGCGCAGGGGTGAACACTGAAGCTTTCTTT.

A word on this clone: Other DNA variants within this sample encode the same CDR3. The genes are TRBV27 and TRBJ2-3, with 10 bases that match TRBD1. This CDR3 spans 16 amino acids. V was pared by 3 bases and J by 6 bases, with 9 bases of the junction left unmatched. From germline, CDR1 is MNHEY and CDR2 SMNVEV (reference sequence). Here the CDR3 DNA reads TGTGCCAGCAGTTTCCTTAGGACAGGGGGAGTCGATACGCAGTATTTT. This codes for CASSFLRTGGVDTQYF.

This clone was seen once. The J gene is TRBJ1-2, the V gene TRBV7-2, with a possible D match to TRBD1 (5 bases). The CDR3 has 14 residues. Trimming took 5 bases from V and 4 from J, leaving 14 bases between them. CDR1 is SGHTA and CDR2 is FQGNSA in the germline V gene. DNA of the CDR3: TGTGCCAGCAGCGTAATGCGACAGCTCTATGGCTACACCTTC. This translates into CASSVMRQLYGYTF.

The chain employs TRBV18 and TRBJ2-2; D is uncertain. Germline V CDR1 and CDR2: KGHSH, LQKENI. The CDR3 length is 16 residues. The V end lost 3 bases, the J end lost 2 bases, and 13 bases lay between the germline ends. The DNA of the CDR3 is TGTGCCAGCTCACCTTTTACCTCTATTAACACCGGGGAGCTGTTTTTT. Amino acids: CASSPFTSINTGELFF.

The chain carries TRBV5-1 and TRBJ2-7, with D possibly being TRBD1 (6 bases). Trimming removed 0 bases from V and 6 bases from J, with 16 bases in between. The germline V gene has CDR1 SGHRS and CDR2 YFSETQ. The CDR3 totals 15 residues. The CDR3 DNA reads TGCGCCAGCAGCTTGGGGGTAAACAGGGTGGGCGAGCAGTACTTC. It yields the protein CASSLGVNRVGEQYF.

The J gene is TRBJ1-1, the V gene TRBV6-6; D is perhaps TRBD1 (5 bases). Trimming stripped 4 bases from V and 3 bases from J, with 9 bases between. The CDR3 loop spans 13 amino acids. The V gene's germline CDR1 is MNHNY and CDR2 SVGAGI (reference sequence). CDR3 residues: CASSSGFYTEAFF. The CDR3 region has the DNA TGTGCCAGCAGTTCAGGGTTTTACACTGAAGCTTTCTTT.

CDR3 DNA: TGTGCCAGCAGTGGCGGGAGCGGATCCCAAGAGACCCAGTACTTC. Its translation: CASSGGSGSQETQYF. This sequence joins TRBV2 and TRBJ2-5, with 7 bases matching TRBD2. CDR3 length: 15 residues. With V trimmed by 4 bases and J by 1 base, 6 bases remained unmatched. Germline lookup yields CDR1 SNHLY and CDR2 FYNNEI.

This chain connects TRBV30 to TRBJ1-3; a possible D gene is TRBD1 (6 bases). Germline values: CDR1 GTSNPN, CDR2 SVGIG (reference sequence). The V and J ends lost 1 base and 3 bases respectively, with 16 bases between them. There are 16 residues in the CDR3. The CDR3 loop reads CAWSGLFSGVGNTIYF. As DNA, the CDR3 is TGTGCCTGGAGTGGCCTATTTTCAGGGGTTGGAAACACCATATATTTT.

This clone occurred a few times. The gene calls are TRBV4-1 and TRBJ2-3, with 11 bases aligning to TRBD2. Unmatched junction bases numbered 5, after V lost 0 bases and J lost 3 bases. Per germline, CDR1 MGHRA and CDR2 YSYEKL. This CDR3 contains 17 residues. The CDR3 loop is CASSQELAGGQTDTQYF. CDR3 DNA: TGCGCCAGCAGCCAAGAATTAGCGGGGGGGCAAACAGATACGCAGTATTTT.

The chain has TRBV11-2 and TRBJ2-4; the D gene is possibly TRBD1 (8 bases). The CDR3 runs 18 residues. From germline, CDR1 is SGHAT and CDR2 FQNNGV. Deletions cut 5 bases from V and 6 bases from J, with 26 bases between. CDR3 in amino acids: CASSLRPTGGGNRNIQYF. CDR3 sequence (DNA): TGTGCCAGCAGCCTAAGACCAACAGGGGGGGGGAATAGAAACATTCAGTACTTC. Combining the CDR3 with reference TRBV11-2 and TRBJ2-4 gives the whole variable domain EAGVAQSPRYKIIEKRQSVAFWCNPISGHATLYWYQQILGQGPKLLIQFQNNGVVDDSQLPKDRFSAERLKGVDSTLKIQPAKLEDSAVYLCASSLRPTGGGNRNIQYFGAGTRLSVL.

This clone was seen a few times. This chain connects TRBV9 to TRBJ1-2, with a weak D call TRBD1 (6 bases). Trimming cost V 0 bases and J 4 bases, with 16 bases left between them. The CDR3 runs to 16 residues. Germline loops: CDR1 SGDLS, CDR2 YYNGEE. This CDR3 reads CASSVDILQGVYGYTF. The CDR3 coding sequence is TGTGCCAGCAGCGTAGATATTTTACAGGGTGTCTATGGCTACACCTTC.

The chain carries TRBV28 and TRBJ1-5; D remains ambiguous. This CDR3 has 12 amino acids. CDR1 MDHEN and CDR2 SYDVKM come from the germline V gene. Trimming shortened V by 10 bases and J by 2 bases, and 9 bases separated the two germline ends. The CDR3, as DNA: TGTGCCACCGTAGTTGGCAATCAGCCCCAGCATTTT. Translation: CATVVGNQPQHF.

This clone was observed a handful of times. This rearrangement joins TRBV5-4 to TRBJ2-5; D is perhaps TRBD1 (8 bases). The CDR3 has 16 residues. CDR1 and CDR2 from the germline V gene are SGHNT and YYREEE (reference sequence). The V end was cut by 2 bases, the J end by 1 base, with 15 bases between. This CDR3 is CASSFGQGGGQETQYF. The CDR3, as DNA: TGTGCCAGCAGCTTCGGACAGGGAGGGGGCCAAGAGACCCAGTACTTC.

This sequence joins TRBV5-1 and TRBJ1-1, with a tentative D call TRBD1 (5 bases). The germline V gene has CDR1 SGHRS and CDR2 YFSETQ. Trimming took 5 bases from V and 0 from J, leaving 11 bases between them. The CDR3 covers 14 residues. The CDR3 loop is CASRIKGLNTEAFF. CDR3 nucleotides: TGCGCCAGCAGAATCAAGGGGTTGAACACTGAAGCTTTCTTT.

The V call is TRBV7-2, the J call TRBJ2-7; the D gene is possibly TRBD2 (5 bases). This CDR3 has 14 amino acids. Trimming took off 8 bases at V and 6 bases at J, with 20 bases between the two ends. Germline CDR1 is SGHTA and CDR2 is FQGNSA. This chain's CDR3 is CASGRAGSPFEQYF. CDR3 nucleotide sequence: TGTGCCAGCGGGCGGGCAGGCTCCCCCTTCGAGCAGTACTTC.

The CDR3 spells CASSQILAADNEQFF. CDR3 bases: TGTGCCAGCAGCCAAATACTAGCGGCAGACAATGAGCAGTTCTTC. The chain joins TRBV7-9 to TRBJ2-1; 8 nucleotides agree with TRBD2. Germline assignment: CDR1 SEHNR and CDR2 FQNEAQ (reference sequence). V trimming: 5 bases; J trimming: 5 bases; junction bases outside the gene matches: 8. The CDR3 totals 15 residues.

V gene TRBV2 combines with J gene TRBJ2-5; 8 positions match TRBD1. Looked up from germline, CDR1 is SNHLY and CDR2 is FYNNEI. V lost 8 bases, J lost 5 bases, and 13 bases stayed unmatched. The CDR3 totals 15 residues. CDR3: CASSRGQGALETQYF. The DNA for the CDR3 is TGTGCCAGCTCCCGCGGGCAGGGGGCGCTGGAGACCCAGTACTTC.